These T cell receptor beta chains were read from a single sample in a study of identical twins. TCRdb used MiXCR to reprocess the 5' RACE reads, holding one entry per CDR3 protein. Here the sample spans some 500,000 distinct CDR3 sequences, approximately 10% being singletons. These same data were also listed under a study on yellow fever vaccine responses in identical twins.

Material for sequencing was PBMCs. These receptors came from a woman aged 18 to 35 in good health. CDR3s include the opening cysteine and the closing phenylalanine or tryptophan. The D gene is left open where the match is weak. Clone size is not always given. Where it is, it says once, few, many or a class for expanded clones.

many	TRBV7-9	TRBJ1-2	TRBD1	CASSRGQGARGYTF	TGTGCCAGCAGCCGAGGACAGGGGGCGCGCGGCTACACCTTC
many	TRBV5-5	TRBJ2-3	-	CASTRTATSTDTQYF	TGTGCCAGCACCAGGACAGCTACTAGCACAGATACGCAGTATTTT
few	TRBV7-2	TRBJ2-3	TRBD2	CASSLVGSGSPADTQYF	TGTGCCAGCAGCTTAGTTGGTAGCGGGAGTCCCGCAGATACGCAGTATTTT
few	TRBV7-6	TRBJ2-5	-	CASSLVGQLSTQYF	TGTGCCAGCAGCTTAGTAGGCCAACTATCCACCCAGTACTTC
few	TRBV5-1	TRBJ2-5	-	CASSPVPREPETQYF	TGCGCCAGCAGCCCCGTGCCGCGGGAACCAGAGACCCAGTACTTC
few	TRBV7-3	TRBJ2-6	-	CASRLFTGGANVLTF	TGTGCCAGCAGATTGTTCACAGGCGGGGCCAACGTCCTGACTTTC
few	TRBV20-1	TRBJ1-2	-	CSASGAPSNYGYTF	TGCAGTGCTAGCGGAGCACCTAGTAACTATGGCTACACCTTC
few	TRBV7-2	TRBJ1-1	-	CASSSNTGTGNTEAFF	TGTGCCAGCAGCTCTAATACCGGGACGGGTAACACTGAAGCTTTCTTT
-	TRBV10-3	TRBJ2-7	TRBD1	CAISETPGQGVDEQYF	TGTGCCATCAGTGAGACACCGGGACAGGGCGTCGACGAGCAGTACTTC
few	TRBV28	TRBJ2-7	TRBD1	CASSLRTGVRTYEQYF	TGTGCCAGCAGTTTAAGGACAGGGGTTAGGACCTACGAGCAGTACTTC
-	TRBV3-1	TRBJ2-7	-	CASSPHPTSLSYEQYF	TGTGCCAGCAGCCCCCACCCGACAAGCCTCTCCTACGAGCAGTACTTC
many	TRBV11-1	TRBJ2-1	TRBD2	CASSVFALAGGPKNEQFF	TGTGCCAGCAGCGTCTTCGCACTAGCGGGAGGGCCGAAGAATGAGCAGTTCTTC
many	TRBV6-2/TRBV6-3	TRBJ2-1	-	CASSYSIREQFF	TGTGCCAGCAGTTACTCGATCCGTGAGCAGTTCTTC
few	TRBV10-3	TRBJ1-3	TRBD1	CAISDPDTGQAGNTIYF	TGTGCCATCAGTGACCCCGATACTGGACAGGCTGGAAACACCATATATTTT
-	TRBV4-3	TRBJ1-4	-	CASSQDLQGGEKLFF	TGCGCCAGCAGCCAAGACTTGCAGGGAGGGGAAAAACTGTTTTTT